Listed below are T cell receptor beta chains from one sample, sequenced in a study of T-cell reconstitution after alpha-beta-depleted transplantation in children. One entry per CDR3 protein results from TCRdb running MiXCR on the PCR reads. Of approximately 590,000 distinct CDR3 sequences in the sample, 8% to 11% are singletons; the top ten hold 4%. Sequenced here: PBMCs from the stem cell graft donor, sampled from the stem cell graft. The receptors shown here come from a human donor who donated a stem cell graft to a child with acute myeloid leukemia. Each CDR3 is given with its conserved first and last residue. D genes are given only for firm matches. Size tells how often a clone was seen (once, few, many) or the class of an expanded clone, and some rows leave it out.

V gene	J gene	D gene	clone size	CDR3 protein	CDR3 DNA
TRBV20-1	TRBJ1-1	TRBD1	.	CSVGTGSSEAFF	TGCAGTGTCGGGACAGGGTCCTCTGAAGCTTTCTTT
TRBV20-1	TRBJ2-1	TRBD2	.	CSARDSLAGVHNEQFF	TGCAGTGCTAGAGACTCACTAGCGGGTGTCCACAATGAGCAGTTCTTC
TRBV6-5	TRBJ1-5	.	.	CASSYRFGGNQPQHF	TGTGCCAGCAGTTACAGGTTCGGCGGCAATCAGCCCCAGCATTTT
TRBV3-1	TRBJ2-1	.	many	CASSQVMGAVLNEQFF	TGTGCCAGCAGCCAAGTAATGGGGGCCGTATTGAATGAGCAGTTCTTC
TRBV11-1	TRBJ2-1	TRBD2	.	CASSRPGAGGSVSYNEQFF	TGTGCCAGCAGCCGACCTGGAGCGGGAGGCTCGGTCTCCTACAATGAGCAGTTCTTC
TRBV29-1	TRBJ2-6	.	many	CSVDGGRANVLTF	TGCAGCGTTGATGGGGGAAGGGCCAACGTCCTGACTTTC
TRBV6-5	TRBJ2-1	TRBD2	many	CASRPSGAGDTNEQFF	TGTGCCAGCAGACCCTCAGGTGCGGGAGACACGAATGAGCAGTTCTTC
TRBV20-1	TRBJ1-1	TRBD1	few	CSAQHRGRVTEAFF	TGCAGTGCTCAACACAGGGGACGAGTCACTGAAGCTTTCTTT
TRBV24-1	TRBJ2-1	.	few	CATSDNDVGRDGMNQFF	TGTGCCACCAGTGATAACGACGTTGGACGCGATGGGATGAATCAGTTCTTC
TRBV5-1	TRBJ2-5	.	few	CASSLGRQGETQYF	TGCGCCAGCAGCTTGGGTCGGCAGGGAGAGACCCAGTACTTC
TRBV20-1	TRBJ2-7	TRBD2	many	CSARRPGLAGGWYEQYF	TGCAGTGCTAGACGCCCGGGACTAGCGGGAGGGTGGTACGAGCAGTACTTC
TRBV12-3/TRBV12-4	TRBJ2-3	TRBD2	.	CASSPRGLAGGPWGTDTQYF	TGTGCCAGCAGTCCGCGGGGACTAGCGGGAGGGCCTTGGGGCACAGATACGCAGTATTTT
TRBV7-2	TRBJ2-5	TRBD1	few	CASRGTGAFRQETQYF	TGTGCCAGCAGGGGGACAGGGGCCTTTAGACAAGAGACCCAGTACTTC
TRBV5-1	TRBJ2-3	.	few	CASSSEGWDTQYF	TGCGCCAGCAGCTCGGAGGGTTGGGATACGCAGTATTTT
TRBV7-3	TRBJ2-3	TRBD2	.	CASSPKALAGATDTQYF	TGTGCCAGCAGTCCTAAGGCCCTCGCGGGAGCGACAGATACGCAGTATTTT
TRBV5-1	TRBJ1-5	.	many	CASSLGTGTENQPQHF	TGCGCCAGCAGCTTGGGAACCGGGACGGAAAATCAGCCCCAGCATTTT
TRBV12-3/TRBV12-4	TRBJ2-3	TRBD1	.	CASSLGQGETDTQYF	TGTGCCAGCAGTTTGGGACAGGGGGAGACAGATACGCAGTATTTT
TRBV7-9	TRBJ1-4	.	few	CASSYSGTTNEKLFF	TGTGCCAGCAGTTATAGTGGAACAACTAATGAAAAACTGTTTTTT
TRBV20-1	TRBJ1-5	.	.	CSARDAEGVGARGNQPQHF	TGCAGTGCTAGAGATGCCGAAGGGGTGGGGGCTCGCGGCAATCAGCCCCAGCATTTT
TRBV6-1	TRBJ2-3	.	many	CASSQIQKGGDTQYF	TGTGCCAGCAGCCAAATCCAGAAAGGGGGAGATACGCAGTATTTT
TRBV6-4	TRBJ2-7	.	few	CASSEGKGYEQYF	TGTGCCAGCAGTGAGGGGAAGGGCTACGAGCAGTACTTC
TRBV6-2/TRBV6-3	TRBJ2-1	TRBD2	many	CASSPSGGVAGYTEQFF	TGTGCCAGCAGCCCCTCAGGAGGGGTAGCGGGATATACTGAGCAGTTCTTC
TRBV7-2	TRBJ2-3	TRBD2	.	CASSVPRVTSGDPVDTQYF	TGTGCCAGCAGCGTGCCTCGGGTAACTAGCGGAGATCCGGTAGATACGCAGTATTTT
TRBV6-4	TRBJ2-1	.	.	CASSDLGGSPYNEQFF	TGTGCCAGCAGTGACTTAGGTGGGTCCCCCTACAATGAGCAGTTCTTC
TRBV2	TRBJ2-1	TRBD1	.	CASSDRRGLSYNEQFF	TGTGCCAGCAGTGATAGAAGGGGGCTTTCCTACAATGAGCAGTTCTTC
TRBV7-2	TRBJ2-1	.	.	CASSGDANEQFF	TGTGCCAGCAGCGGGGATGCCAATGAGCAGTTCTTC
TRBV5-1	TRBJ2-5	TRBD1	many	CASRRQGTYQETQYF	TGCGCCAGCAGAAGACAGGGGACGTACCAAGAGACCCAGTACTTC
TRBV27	TRBJ2-7	TRBD2	many	CASSSKAGGFVLYEQYF	TGTGCCAGCAGTTCCAAAGCGGGAGGGTTTGTATTGTACGAGCAGTACTTC
TRBV5-1	TRBJ2-1	TRBD2	.	CASSRGPSGNEQFF	TGCGCCAGCAGCAGAGGCCCTAGCGGCAATGAGCAGTTCTTC
TRBV7-2	TRBJ2-7	TRBD2	.	CASSWGSGAGNEQYF	TGTGCCAGCAGCTGGGGGAGTGGAGCGGGAAACGAGCAGTACTTC
TRBV9	TRBJ2-1	.	.	CASSPPILGTYNEQFF	TGTGCCAGCAGCCCCCCTATTTTGGGGACCTACAATGAGCAGTTCTTC
TRBV4-1	TRBJ2-1	TRBD2	few	CASSQLAGVSNEQFF	TGCGCCAGCAGCCAGCTAGCGGGAGTAAGCAATGAGCAGTTCTTC
TRBV7-2	TRBJ1-3	.	many	CASSLGPGLGNTIYF	TGTGCCAGCAGCTTAGGCCCAGGACTCGGAAACACCATATATTTT
TRBV12-3/TRBV12-4	TRBJ1-5	.	many	CASRTQGISNQPQHF	TGTGCCAGCAGGACACAGGGAATTAGCAATCAGCCCCAGCATTTT
TRBV29-1	TRBJ1-1	.	few	CSVVRGGNTEAFF	TGCAGCGTTGTTAGGGGAGGGAACACTGAAGCTTTCTTT
TRBV7-9	TRBJ2-7	.	many	CASSLIGRTYEQYF	TGTGCCAGCAGCTTAATTGGACGGACCTACGAGCAGTACTTC
TRBV7-3	TRBJ2-5	.	few	CASSLGSAQETQYF	TGTGCCAGCAGCTTAGGGAGTGCCCAAGAGACCCAGTACTTC
TRBV12-3/TRBV12-4	TRBJ2-1	TRBD2	.	CASSHTLAGFYNEQFF	TGTGCCAGCAGCCACACACTAGCGGGATTCTACAATGAGCAGTTCTTC
TRBV27	TRBJ2-3	.	many	CASSSSWTTDTQYF	TGTGCCAGCAGTTCCTCCTGGACTACAGATACGCAGTATTTT
TRBV15	TRBJ2-3	TRBD1	many	CATSRDTGATDTQYF	TGTGCCACCAGCAGAGATACAGGGGCTACAGATACGCAGTATTTT
TRBV6-2/TRBV6-3	TRBJ1-1	.	many	CASSPTDGEAFF	TGTGCCAGCAGCCCGACAGACGGAGAAGCTTTCTTT